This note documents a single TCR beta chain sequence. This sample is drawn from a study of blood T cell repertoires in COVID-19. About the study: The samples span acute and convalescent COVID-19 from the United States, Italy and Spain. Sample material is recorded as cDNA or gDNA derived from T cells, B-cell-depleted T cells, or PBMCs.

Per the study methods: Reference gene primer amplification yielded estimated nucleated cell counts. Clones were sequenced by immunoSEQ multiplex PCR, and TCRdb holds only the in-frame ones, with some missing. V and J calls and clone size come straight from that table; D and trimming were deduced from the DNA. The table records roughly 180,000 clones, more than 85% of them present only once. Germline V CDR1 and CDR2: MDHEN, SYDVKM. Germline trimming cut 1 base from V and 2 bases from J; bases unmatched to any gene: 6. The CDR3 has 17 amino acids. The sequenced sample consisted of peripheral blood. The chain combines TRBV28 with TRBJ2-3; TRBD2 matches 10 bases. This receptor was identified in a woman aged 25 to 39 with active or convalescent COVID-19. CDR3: CASSLFGTSAFTDTQYF. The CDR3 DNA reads TGTGCCAGCAGTTTATTCGGGACTAGCGCTTTCACAGATACGCAGTATTTT.